The clone carrying this T cell receptor (beta chain) was found a few times. What it recognizes is unknown. The V end was cut by 6 bases, the J end by 4 bases, with 13 bases between. Germline values: CDR1 SQVTM, CDR2 ANQGSEA. This CDR3 contains 12 residues. Extracted RNA was reverse transcribed into cDNA, the sequencing template. Some clones are missing from TCRdb's copy, which holds only in-frame ones; the method was immunoSEQ multiplex PCR. The table lists 150,000 or so clones, more than 45% of them singletons. These data belong to a study of CD8+ T cells in alopecia areata. Across the whole study: Oral tofacitinib, 5 to 10 mg twice daily, was given in an open-label trial. Study-wide results and caveats: Especially in alopecia totalis/universalis, lesional scalp showed greater clonality than normal scalp did. Among the cells sequenced in scalp samples are also the resident alphabeta T cells of normal skin. Patients shared TCRs less clearly than mice did, possibly for HLA-related reasons.

The gene calls are TRBV29-1 and TRBJ2-7; possible D gene TRBD2, 5 bases. The clonotype comes from a human donor with alopecia areata. Input material: CD4+ T cells sorted from blood. The CDR3 protein is CSVRVSGYEQYF. The CDR3 region has the DNA TGCAGCGTCCGCGTCTCGGGGTACGAGCAGTACTTC.